This passage covers 6 T cell receptor beta chains from one sample sequenced in a study of persistence of HIV-infected CD4 T cells. Nonspecific anti-CD3/anti-CD28 bead stimulation represents the broad CD4+ T cell repertoire. Sorting of responding CD4+ T cells relied on upregulated CD40 ligand together with CD69. This was the immunoSEQ version 4 assay in survey mode. TCRdb keeps only in-frame clones here, not all; method: immunoSEQ multiplex PCR. The data contain 35,000 to 55,000 clones, around 90% of them seen just once; the ten biggest clones take up 0.4% to 0.5%. Which antigens these TCRs recognize remains unknown. The specimen comprised CD4+ T cells sorted from PBMCs after approximately 19-hour stimulation, sampled from a patient who received antiretroviral therapy. Every receptor here comes from an adult woman with HIV who was CMV-seropositive.

The CDR3 sequence: CASSLSGDSGNTIYF. CDR3 nucleotides: TGCGCCAGCAGCTTGTCGGGAGACTCTGGAAACACCATATATTTT. The rearrangement joins TRBV5-1 to TRBJ1-3, with D unclear. V lost 1 base and J 0 bases, leaving 8 bases between the germline ends. CDR3 length: 15 residues. CDR1 and CDR2 from the germline V gene are SGHRS and YFSETQ.

This clone was found once. CDR3 loop: CASSYGTSGGVARNEQFF. The CDR3 nucleotides read TGTGCCAGCAGCTACGGGACTAGCGGGGGGGTAGCGAGGAATGAGCAGTTCTTC. The chain combines TRBV7-2 with TRBJ2-1; the match to TRBD2 covers 16 bases. The CDR3 is 18 amino acids. Germline CDR1 SGHTA, CDR2 FQGNSA. The V and J ends lost 4 bases and 7 bases, in that order; junction bases with no gene match: 10. The full variable domain, completed using reference TRBV7-2 and TRBJ2-1, is GAGVSQSPSNKVTEKGKDVELRCDPISGHTALYWYRQSLGQGLEFLIYFQGNSAPDKSGLPSDRFSAERTGGSVSTLTIQRTQQEDSAVYLCASSYGTSGGVARNEQFFGPGTRLTVL.

The chain uses TRBV6-5 and TRBJ1-2; perhaps TRBD1 as D (5 bases). Trimming stripped 3 bases from V and 8 bases from J, with 16 bases between. There are 14 residues in the CDR3. The germline V gene encodes CDR1 MNHEY and CDR2 SVGAGI. The chain's CDR3 is CASSYFPRGEGYTF. The DNA for the CDR3 is TGTGCCAGCAGTTATTTCCCACGGGGCGAAGGCTACACCTTC.

The chain carries TRBV2 and TRBJ2-5; tentatively, D is TRBD1 (6 bases). CDR1 and CDR2 from the germline V gene are SNHLY and FYNNEI. V lost 8 bases to trimming and J lost 4 bases, with 11 bases between them. This CDR3 contains 12 residues. DNA for the CDR3: TGTGCCAGCTTCGGCAGGGGAGAGACCCAGTACTTC. Encoded protein: CASFGRGETQYF.

The chain uses TRBV2 and TRBJ2-1, with 9 bases lining up with TRBD2. The germline gives CDR1 SNHLY, CDR2 FYNNEI. The CDR3 covers 15 residues. J was trimmed by 8 bases and V by 2 bases; bases with no gene match: 7. As DNA, the CDR3 is TGTGCCAGCAGTGAAATCCTAGCGGGGTCTTATGAGCAGTTCTTC. As protein: CASSEILAGSYEQFF.

J is TRBJ2-7 and V is TRBV15; the D gene is possibly TRBD2 (6 bases). V was shortened by 0 bases and J by 0 bases, with 15 bases between the two germline ends. The CDR3 loop spans 17 amino acids. From germline, CDR1 is LNHNV and CDR2 YYDKDF (reference sequence). The CDR3 region is CATSRERGAGGSYEQYV. CDR3 sequence (DNA): TGTGCCACCAGCAGAGAACGAGGGGCCGGGGGCTCCTACGAGCAGTACGTC.